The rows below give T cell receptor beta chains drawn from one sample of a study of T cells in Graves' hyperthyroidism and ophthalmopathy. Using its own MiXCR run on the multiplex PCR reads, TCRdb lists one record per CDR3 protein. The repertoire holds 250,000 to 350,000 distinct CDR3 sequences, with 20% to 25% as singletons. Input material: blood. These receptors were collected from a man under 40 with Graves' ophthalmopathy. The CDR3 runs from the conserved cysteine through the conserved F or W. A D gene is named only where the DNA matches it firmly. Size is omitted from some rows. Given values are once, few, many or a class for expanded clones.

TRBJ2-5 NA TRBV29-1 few TGCAGCGTTGGGGATCGACAAGAGACCCAGTACTTC CSVGDRQETQYF
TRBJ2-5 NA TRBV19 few TGTGCCAGTAGCGAGACAGGATTACAAGAGACCCAGTACTTC CASSETGLQETQYF
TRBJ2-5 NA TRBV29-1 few TGCAGCGTTGAAAGGGGTAGGGAGACCCAGTACTTC CSVERGRETQYF
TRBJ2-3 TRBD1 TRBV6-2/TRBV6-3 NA TGTGCCAGCAGTTATGGGGACAGGGGGCGAAGCACAGATACGCAGTATTTT CASSYGDRGRSTDTQYF
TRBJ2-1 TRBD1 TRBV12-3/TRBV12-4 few TGTGCCAGCAGTTTTTGGGACAGGTCCAATGAGCAGTTCTTC CASSFWDRSNEQFF
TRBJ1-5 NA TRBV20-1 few TGCAGTGCTAGGGGAGGGAATCAGCCCCAGCATTTT CSARGGNQPQHF
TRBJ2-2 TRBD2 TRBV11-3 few TGTGCCAGCAGCTCTGGGACTAGCGGGATTACGAACACCGGGGAGCTGTTTTTT CASSSGTSGITNTGELFF
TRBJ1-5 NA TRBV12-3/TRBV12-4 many TGTGCCAGCAGTTTACCGGGGGGCGGGAATCAGCCCCAGCATTTT CASSLPGGGNQPQHF
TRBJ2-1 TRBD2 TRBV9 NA TGTGCCAGCAGCGCCGGGACTAATTACAATGAGCAGTTCTTC CASSAGTNYNEQFF
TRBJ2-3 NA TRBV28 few TGTGCCAGCAGTTTATATCGGGAGTACACAGATACGCAGTATTTT CASSLYREYTDTQYF
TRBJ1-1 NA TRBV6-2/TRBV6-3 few TGTGCCAGCAGTTACGCGAACACTGAAGCTTTCTTT CASSYANTEAFF
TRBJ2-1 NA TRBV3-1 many TGTGCCAGCAGCCAGAGCTTCTATGGGGGTGGCTCCTACAATGAGCAGTTCTTC CASSQSFYGGGSYNEQFF
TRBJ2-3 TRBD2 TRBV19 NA TGTGCCAGTAGTACCTCAGGGACTAGCGGGAGGGAAGGTCCAGATACGCAGTATTTT CASSTSGTSGREGPDTQYF
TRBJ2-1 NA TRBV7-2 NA TGTCTCTCGACCCCCCAACCTTCCTTTTCGCGTGAGCAGTTCTTC CLSTPQPSFSREQFF
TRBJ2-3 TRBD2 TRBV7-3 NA TGTGCCAGCAGCATAGGCGGGGGTGCAGATACGCAGTATTTT CASSIGGGADTQYF
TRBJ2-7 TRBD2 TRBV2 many TGTGCCAGCAGTGAAGCGCGCGGGACTAGCGGTCGCGAGCAGTACTTC CASSEARGTSGREQYF
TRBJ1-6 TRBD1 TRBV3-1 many TGTGCCAGCAGCCAAGGGACAGGGACTTCACCCCTCCACTTT CASSQGTGTSPLHF
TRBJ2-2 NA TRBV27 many TGCGCCAGCAGCTTTAGTACCGGGGAGCTGTTTTTT CASSFSTGELFF
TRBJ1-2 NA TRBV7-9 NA TGTGCCAGCAGCGCCTCGGGTCGTAACTATGGCTACACCTTC CASSASGRNYGYTF
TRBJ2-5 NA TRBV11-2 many TGTGCCAGCAGCTCGCCCCTTAGGTCCCAAGAGACCCAGTACTTC CASSSPLRSQETQYF
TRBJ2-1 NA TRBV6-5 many TGTGCCAGCAGTTACTCGGAGAACAATGAGCAGTTCTTC CASSYSENNEQFF
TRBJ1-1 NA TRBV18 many TGTGCCAGCTCACCAAGGGGATATAACACTGAAGCTTTCTTT CASSPRGYNTEAFF
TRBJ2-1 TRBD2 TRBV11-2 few TGTGCCAGCAGCCCTAGCGGGAGTCTGTTTATGGAGCAGTTCTTC CASSPSGSLFMEQFF
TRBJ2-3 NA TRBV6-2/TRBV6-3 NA TGTGCCAGCAGTTACTCCCTAGCCCCCCGTACGCAGTATTTT CASSYSLAPRTQYF
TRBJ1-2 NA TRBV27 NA TGTGCCAGCAGTGTTCCCAATGGCTACACCTTC CASSVPNGYTF
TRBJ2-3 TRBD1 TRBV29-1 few TGCAGCGGGACGACAGGGAAGAGAACAGATACGCAGTATTTT CSGTTGKRTDTQYF
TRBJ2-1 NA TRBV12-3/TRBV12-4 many TGTGCCAGCAGGCGGGGAGGTAGCGGTCTATACAATGAGCAGTTCTTC CASRRGGSGLYNEQFF
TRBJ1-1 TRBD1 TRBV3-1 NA TGTGCCAGCAGCAACCCGACAGGGGGATTAGGAAAAGCTTTCTTT CASSNPTGGLGKAFF
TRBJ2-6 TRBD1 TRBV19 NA TGTGCCAGTAGCATAAACTTAGGACAGGGGGTTTCTGGGGCCAACGTCCTGACTTTC CASSINLGQGVSGANVLTF
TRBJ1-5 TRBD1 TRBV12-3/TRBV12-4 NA TGTGCCAGCAGTTCCAATAGGACAGGGAGGGTTGGCAATCAGCCCCAGCATTTT CASSSNRTGRVGNQPQHF
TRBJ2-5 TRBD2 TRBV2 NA TGTGCCAGCAAACGACTAGCGGGAGGCACGGAGACCCAGTACTTC CASKRLAGGTETQYF